This entry lists 5 T cell receptor beta chains sequenced from one sample in a study of blood T cell repertoires in COVID-19. The data were produced by immunoSEQ multiplex PCR, yet TCRdb's version contains in-frame clones alone and is incomplete. The table shows about 130,000 clones, with roughly 88% occurring only once. Sequencing was performed on peripheral blood. Receptors originate from a woman aged 80 or over with acute or convalescent COVID-19.

V and J are TRBV7-3 and TRBJ2-2, with 7 bases fitting TRBD2. Trimming at V came to 0 bases and at J to 5 bases, leaving 3 bases not matched to a gene. The CDR3 covers 15 residues. Per the germline V gene, CDR1 is SGHTA and CDR2 is FQGTGA. The CDR3 nucleotides are TGTGCCAGCAGCTTAACAGCGGGATATACCGGGGAGCTGTTTTTT. Translated, it gives CASSLTAGYTGELFF.

This clone was seen only once. The chain employs TRBV7-2 and TRBJ2-5; TRBD2 is a possible D gene (7 bases). V was pared by 1 base and J by 3 bases, with 15 bases between. The length of the CDR3 is 16 residues. CDR1 SGHTA and CDR2 FQGNSA come from the germline V gene. CDR3: CASSLGGASGKETQYF. In nucleotides, the CDR3 is TGTGCCAGCAGCTTAGGGGGGGCTAGCGGAAAAGAGACCCAGTACTTC.

This clone has more than one count but fewer than ten. The chain links TRBV5-8 to TRBJ2-7; a possible D gene is TRBD1 (6 bases). Germline lookup yields CDR1 SGHTS and CDR2 YDEGEE. The V gene lost 5 bases and the J gene lost 1 base, with 13 bases spanning the gap. This CDR3 comprises 14 residues. The CDR3 spells CASSRDTISYEQYF. CDR3 in DNA: TGTGCCAGCAGTCGGGACACCATATCCTACGAGCAGTACTTC.

The V call is TRBV3-1 (or the pseudogene TRBV3-2), the J call TRBJ2-7; TRBD1 matches 9 bases. The CDR3 is 16 residues long. Germline assignment: CDR1 LGHDT and CDR2 YNNKEL (reference sequence). Trimming at V came to 2 bases and at J to 4 bases, leaving 9 bases not matched to a gene. Here the CDR3 reads CASSQRFLQGAYEQYF. For the CDR3, the DNA is TGTGCCAGCAGCCAAAGGTTTCTACAGGGGGCGTACGAGCAGTACTTC.

For the CDR3, the DNA is TGTGCCAGCAGTCCAGGGGGCAATCAGCCCCAGCATTTT. It translates to CASSPGGNQPQHF. The chain has TRBV6-4 and TRBJ1-5; D is perhaps TRBD1 (6 bases). CDR3 length: 13 amino acids. Germline CDR1 and CDR2: MRHNA and SNTAGT. Trimming stripped 5 bases from V and 2 bases from J, with 7 bases between.